What follows is one T cell receptor beta chain and its context. This entry comes from a study of T cell changes during pregnancy in multiple sclerosis. Germline CDR1 reads SGHNT; CDR2 reads YENEEA. The length of the CDR3 is 12 residues. V trimming: 5 bases; J trimming: 6 bases; junction bases outside the gene matches: 2. Clones were read by immunoSEQ multiplex PCR, and TCRdb kept only the in-frame ones, dropping some. The sample has about 110,000 clones; 85% to 95% are singletons. This sample comprised peripheral blood, obtained in the third trimester of pregnancy. This receptor was obtained from a female donor in good health, enrolled as a control in a pregnancy study. The rearrangement uses TRBV11-3 and TRBJ1-1, with 8 bases fitting TRBD1. The CDR3 spells CASSPGGPEAFF. The CDR3 DNA is TGTGCCAGCAGCCCAGGGGGCCCTGAAGCTTTCTTT.